The next 15 T cell receptor beta chains were all read from a single sample in a study of STAT3 mutations in large granular lymphocyte leukemia. Study results and caveats: Every T-cell large granular lymphocyte leukemia patient had at least one immunodominant TCR beta clonotype.

Libraries were prepared by immunoSEQ multiplex PCR; TCRdb keeps only in-frame clonotypes and omits some of them. The sample includes some 30,000 clones, 70% to 90% seen only once; the top ten take 12%. Their cognate antigens are unknown. Sequenced sample: peripheral blood mononuclear cells. These receptors all come from a man between 60 and 75 years old with T-cell large granular lymphocyte leukemia. Some clones in this sample may be carry-over from other donors' samples.

The rearrangement joins TRBV5-1 to TRBJ2-3; TRBD1 matches at 11 bases. Trimming took 4 bases from V and 7 from J; bases not matched to a gene: 8. Germline V gene lookup returns CDR1 SGHRS and CDR2 YFSETQ. The CDR3 sequence is 15 residues long. CDR3 in DNA: TGCGCCAGCAGCCCTGGGACAGGGGGGTCCTATACGCAGTATTTT. Translation: CASSPGTGGSYTQYF.

This clone was counted between two and nine times. This sequence joins TRBV4-1 and TRBJ2-3; D may be TRBD2 (6 bases). The length of the CDR3 is 15 residues. Deletions cut 3 bases from V and 6 bases from J, with 16 bases between. CDR1 MGHRA and CDR2 YSYEKL come from the germline V gene. This chain's CDR3 is CASSQLGTPGDTQYF. CDR3 DNA: TGCGCCAGCAGCCAGCTAGGGACTCCGGGGGATACGCAGTATTTT.

The genes are TRBV7-2 and TRBJ2-2; possible D gene TRBD2, 5 bases. Trimming cost V 5 bases and J 9 bases, with 16 bases left between them. Germline-derived CDR1 and CDR2 are SGHTA and FQGNSA. This CDR3 is built from 14 residues. CDR3 nucleotides: TGTGCCAGCAGCCTTACCAAGGCCGGGAGGGAGCTGTTTTTT. Residues: CASSLTKAGRELFF.

The CDR3 spells CASSLAGGDGYTF. The CDR3, as DNA: TGTGCCAGCAGCTTGGCAGGGGGTGACGGCTACACCTTC. The V and J genes are TRBV5-4 and TRBJ1-2, with TRBD1 identical over 7 bases. Germline values: CDR1 SGHNT, CDR2 YYREEE (reference sequence). Trimming removed 0 bases from V and 8 bases from J; junction bases left unmatched: 4. This CDR3 spans 13 amino acids.

The CDR3 loop is CASADRAEKLFF. Written as DNA, the CDR3 is TGTGCCTCCGCAGACAGGGCTGAAAAACTGTTTTTT. The chain links TRBV30 to TRBJ1-4; TRBD1 matches 7 bases. Germline assignment: CDR1 GTSNPN and CDR2 SVGIG (reference sequence). The junction had 6 bases not matched to a gene; V was cut back by 7 bases and J by 7 bases. CDR3 length: 12 residues.

This sequence joins TRBV5-4 and TRBJ2-1; 8 bases are shared with TRBD2. V was pared by 1 base and J by 7 bases, with 7 bases of the junction left unmatched. The CDR3 is made up of 15 amino acids. Germline CDR1 is SGHNT and CDR2 is YYREEE (reference sequence). CDR3 sequence (DNA): TGTGCCAGCAGCTTGTGGGGACTAGGCCATAATGAGCAGTTCTTC. Its protein product is CASSLWGLGHNEQFF.

The chain uses TRBV27 and TRBJ2-7, with D tentatively TRBD2 (6 bases). CDR1 is MNHEY and CDR2 is SMNVEV in the germline V gene (reference sequence). Deletions cut 6 bases from V and 5 bases from J, with 26 bases between. The CDR3 has 17 amino acids. The CDR3 nucleotides are TGTGCCAGCAGGGCGGAGGGACTTCCACCCTTAAGGAACGAGCAGTACTTC. Its protein is CASRAEGLPPLRNEQYF.

This chain connects TRBV7-6 to TRBJ1-4; 11 bases are a match to TRBD1. CDR1 and CDR2 from the germline V gene are SGHVS and FNYEAQ. The trim removed 5 bases at V and 8 bases at J, leaving 4 bases unmatched. The CDR3 sequence is 14 residues long. The CDR3 region has the DNA TGTGCCAGCAGCCTGGACAGGGGGCACGAAAAACTGTTTTTT. Translating it yields CASSLDRGHEKLFF.

The V and J genes are TRBV18 and TRBJ2-1; D is uncertain. The CDR3 contains 14 residues. Germline CDR1 is KGHSH and CDR2 is LQKENI. The germline V and J ends were trimmed by 4 bases and 6 bases, with 13 bases remaining between them. CDR3 region: CASSREVFSNEQFF. The CDR3 coding sequence is TGTGCCAGCTCACGGGAAGTTTTTAGCAATGAGCAGTTCTTC. Using reference TRBV18 and TRBJ2-1 for the parts outside the CDR3, the full variable domain is NAGVMQNPRHLVRRRGQEARLRCSPMKGHSHVYWYRQLPEEGLKFMVYLQKENIIDESGMPKERFSAEFPKEGPSILRIQQVVRGDSAAYFCASSREVFSNEQFFGPGTRLTVL.

The CDR3 loop is CASSVETSGSEEQYF. The CDR3, as DNA: TGTGCCAGCAGCGTAGAGACTAGCGGGAGTGAAGAGCAGTACTTC. The J gene is TRBJ2-7, the V gene TRBV9; 12 bases align to TRBD2. CDR1 and CDR2 from the germline V gene are SGDLS and YYNGEE. The CDR3 spans 15 residues. Unmatched junction bases numbered 5, after V lost 0 bases and J lost 7 bases.

The V call is TRBV12-5, the J call TRBJ1-5; TRBD1 matches at 7 bases. CDR3 length: 17 residues. CDR1 and CDR2 (germline): LGHNT, FRNRAP. Trimming cost V 0 bases and J 2 bases; bases outside gene matches: 7. The CDR3 region is CASGLVPLQGGNQPQHF. CDR3 nucleotides: TGTGCTAGTGGTTTGGTGCCCCTCCAGGGGGGCAATCAGCCCCAGCATTTT.

The V gene is TRBV25-1, the J gene TRBJ2-5, with D perhaps assigned TRBD1 or TRBD2 (5 bases each). Germline V CDR1 and CDR2: MGHDK, SYGVNS. V lost 3 bases, J lost 2 bases, and 13 bases lay in between. This CDR3 spans 15 amino acids. The DNA for the CDR3 is TGTGCCAGCAGTGACCAAATGGGACCACAAGAGACCCAGTACTTC. It is translated as CASSDQMGPQETQYF. The full variable domain, its missing parts supplied by reference TRBV25-1 and TRBJ2-5, is EADIYQTPRYLVIGTGKKITLECSQTMGHDKMYWYQQDPGMELHLIHYSYGVNSTEKGDLSSESTVSRIRTEHFPLTLESARPSHTSQYLCASSDQMGPQETQYFGPGTRLLVL.

V usage is TRBV30 and J usage is TRBJ2-5, with 10 bases matching TRBD2. Germline V gene data show CDR1 as GTSNPN and CDR2 as SVGIG (reference sequence). Germline trimming cut 1 base from V and 5 bases from J; bases unmatched to any gene: 7. The CDR3 runs 15 residues. The CDR3 DNA reads as TGTGCCTGGAGTGAGCCTAGCGGGAGTAAGGAGACCCAGTACTTC. Translated: CAWSEPSGSKETQYF.

V and J are TRBV18 and TRBJ2-5, with no clear D. The V end lost 6 bases, the J end lost 1 base, and 15 bases lay between the germline ends. Germline V gene data show CDR1 as KGHSH and CDR2 as LQKENI. The length of the CDR3 is 15 residues. The CDR3 nucleotides read TGTGCCAGCTCCCGAACGTCGATGGGCCAAGAGACCCAGTACTTC. Translated: CASSRTSMGQETQYF.

This chain links TRBV9 with TRBJ2-1; D call uncertain. The V and J ends lost 0 bases and 8 bases respectively, with 12 bases between them. The CDR3 spans 14 residues. Germline assignment: CDR1 SGDLS and CDR2 YYNGEE. The CDR3 loop is CASSVVPMGDEQFF. The DNA for the CDR3 is TGTGCCAGCAGCGTAGTTCCTATGGGCGATGAGCAGTTCTTC.